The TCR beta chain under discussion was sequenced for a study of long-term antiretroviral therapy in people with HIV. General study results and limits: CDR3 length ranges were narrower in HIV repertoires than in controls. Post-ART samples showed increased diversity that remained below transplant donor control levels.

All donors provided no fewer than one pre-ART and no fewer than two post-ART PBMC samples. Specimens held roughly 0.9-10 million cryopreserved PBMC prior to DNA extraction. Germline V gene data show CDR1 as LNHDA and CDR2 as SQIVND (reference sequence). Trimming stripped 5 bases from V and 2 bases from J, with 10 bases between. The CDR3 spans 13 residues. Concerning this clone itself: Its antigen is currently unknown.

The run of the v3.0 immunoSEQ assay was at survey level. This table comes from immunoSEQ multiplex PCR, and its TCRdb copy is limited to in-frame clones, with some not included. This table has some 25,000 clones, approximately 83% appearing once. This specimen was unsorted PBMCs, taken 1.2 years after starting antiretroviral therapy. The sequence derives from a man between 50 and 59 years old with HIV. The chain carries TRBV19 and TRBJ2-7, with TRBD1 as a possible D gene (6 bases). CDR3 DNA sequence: TGTGCCAGTAGTCCTACAGGGCCCTACGAGCAGTACTTC. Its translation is CASSPTGPYEQYF.